The next 10 T cell receptor beta chains were all read from a single sample in a study of T cell responses to AZD1222 COVID-19 vaccine. The assay was immunoSEQ multiplex PCR, and TCRdb's table has in-frame clones only and misses some. The table lists about 56,000 clones, 80% of them singletons. This sample comprised peripheral blood, obtained 28 days after the second AZD1222 dose. The receptors here all came from an adult who received the AZD1222 COVID-19 vaccine.

The CDR3 protein is CSVWTDPGSGNTIYF. The CDR3 DNA sequence: TGCAGCGTTTGGACCGACCCGGGGTCTGGAAACACCATATATTTT. This chain links TRBV29-1 with TRBJ1-3; D unclear. This CDR3 has 15 residues. Germline V lookup: CDR1 SQVTM, CDR2 ANQGSEA. Trimming cost V 5 bases and J 1 base, with 15 bases left between them.

The gene calls are TRBV28 and TRBJ1-2, with 9 nucleotides matching TRBD1. V lost 7 bases and J lost 8; bases outside the gene matches: 11. Germline assignment: CDR1 MDHEN and CDR2 SYDVKM. The CDR3 extends over 14 amino acids. The CDR3, as DNA: TGTGCCAGCATGGCGGGACAGGGAACACGCGGCTACACCTTC. It encodes CASMAGQGTRGYTF.

The rearrangement uses TRBV28 and TRBJ1-2; TRBD1 aligns across 11 bases. The CDR3 covers 15 residues. Unmatched junction bases numbered 6, after V lost 3 bases and J lost 6 bases. The V gene's germline CDR1 is MDHEN and CDR2 SYDVKM. The CDR3 nucleotides are TGTGCCAGCAGTTTCCACTCGGACAGGGGGCATGGCTACACCTTC. It translates to CASSFHSDRGHGYTF.

The V call is TRBV15, the J call TRBJ2-1; D is unclear. Trimming left V 3 bases short and J 6 bases short, with 9 bases between. The CDR3 runs to 13 residues. CDR1 and CDR2 from the germline V gene are LNHNV and YYDKDF (reference sequence). CDR3 loop: CATSSGLGNEQFF. In DNA form, the CDR3 reads TGTGCCACCAGCAGCGGGCTTGGCAATGAGCAGTTCTTC.

The chain joins TRBV6-5 to TRBJ1-2; possible D gene TRBD1, 5 bases. The CDR3 is 16 amino acids. Germline CDR1 is MNHEY and CDR2 is SVGAGI. V lost 3 bases to trimming and J lost 1 base, with 15 bases between them. The CDR3, as DNA: TGTGCCAGCAGTTATTCTAATTGGGGGGATAACTATGGCTACACCTTC. Translating gives CASSYSNWGDNYGYTF.

This clone has only one observation. The chain is built from TRBV18 and TRBJ2-1, with no clear D. V was shortened by 6 bases and J by 8 bases, with 17 bases between the two germline ends. Germline CDR1 reads KGHSH; CDR2 reads LQKENI. The CDR3 has 14 amino acids. The CDR3 bases are TGTGCCAGCTCCCAATCAGGATCATACGATGAGCAGTTCTTC. It codes for CASSQSGSYDEQFF.

The V and J genes are TRBV9 and TRBJ1-5; D not certain. V lost 3 bases and J lost 0, with 13 bases in between. The germline CDR1 and CDR2 sequences are SGDLS and YYNGEE. The CDR3 is 16 residues long. The CDR3 loop is CASSETPNYSNQPQHF. CDR3 coding DNA: TGTGCCAGCAGCGAGACCCCGAATTATAGCAATCAGCCCCAGCATTTT.

This clone is medium-sized (0.01 to 0.1%) by share. This chain uses TRBV15 with TRBJ1-4; TRBD1 aligns across 7 bases. The V gene end was trimmed by 5 bases and the J gene end by 8 bases; junction bases not matched to a gene: 11. Germline V gives CDR1 LNHNV, CDR2 YYDKDF (reference sequence). This CDR3 spans 15 amino acids. The DNA for the CDR3 is TGTGCCACCAGCGTCCACAGGGGACCTGGCGAAAAACTGTTTTTT. It translates to CATSVHRGPGEKLFF.

The gene calls are TRBV10-2 and TRBJ2-1; 13 bases match TRBD2. The J segment lost 8 bases and the V segment lost 2 bases, leaving 9 bases of the junction unmatched. This CDR3 is built from 17 residues. Germline loops: CDR1 WSHSY, CDR2 SAAADI. The CDR3 region has the DNA TGCGCCAGCAGTGAGCGACTAGCGGGAGGAGTTTGGGATGAGCAGTTCTTC. Amino acids: CASSERLAGGVWDEQFF.

The chain links TRBV6-4 to TRBJ1-4; the D is unclear. Germline V lookup: CDR1 MRHNA, CDR2 SNTAGT. The V and J ends lost 5 bases and 0 bases respectively, with 7 bases between them. The CDR3 has 14 residues. Here the CDR3 reads CASSTDATNEKLFF. In nucleotides, the CDR3 is TGTGCCAGCAGTACAGATGCAACTAATGAAAAACTGTTTTTT.